These 3 T cell receptor beta chains came from one sample sequenced in a study of shared clonotypes between healthy human individuals. Naive CD8 cells comprised CD45RO-negative, CCR7-positively selected cells, excluding terminally differentiated effector memory CD45RA+ cells. Profiled with immunoSEQ multiplex PCR; TCRdb holds only in-frame clones, not every one. This sample carries hundreds of thousands of clones, about 92% of them seen once, and the ten largest clones take around 24%. Sequencing was carried out using naive CD8+ T cells sorted from blood. The receptor source for this set is a man in his thirties or forties in good health.

The rearrangement joins TRBV27 to TRBJ2-3; 10 nucleotides match TRBD1. V lost 5 bases to trimming and J lost 4 bases; unmatched junction nucleotides: 12. CDR3 size: 17 residues. Germline CDR1 and CDR2: MNHEY and SMNVEV (reference sequence). The CDR3 DNA sequence: TGTGCCAGCAGTCCACTAGCCGGGACAGGGGCTCCAGATACGCAGTATTTT. Protein product: CASSPLAGTGAPDTQYF.

CDR3 sequence (DNA): TGTGCCAGCAGTTCCCGGACCGGTTACAATGAGCAGTTCTTC. Its translation: CASSSRTGYNEQFF. The chain uses TRBV28 and TRBJ2-1; no firm D call. Germline values: CDR1 MDHEN, CDR2 SYDVKM. The CDR3 is 14 amino acids. Trimming cost V 4 bases and J 4 bases, with 11 bases left between them.

V gene TRBV5-5 combines with J gene TRBJ2-5; D unresolved. This CDR3 comprises 13 residues. V shed 3 bases and J shed 2 bases, with 8 bases lying between them. Germline V lookup: CDR1 SGHKS, CDR2 YYEKEE (reference sequence). The CDR3 region has the DNA TGTGCCAGCAGCTGGCAAGGACAAGAGACCCAGTACTTC. Translating it yields CASSWQGQETQYF.